This T cell receptor (beta chain) was documented in a study of regulatory T cells in long-lasting Graves disease. Both iRepertoire HTBI primers and Arm-PCR of CDR3 regions were used to build the TCR beta libraries. TCRdb analysed the multiplex PCR reads with MiXCR anew, one entry per CDR3 protein. The data hold around 400,000 distinct CDR3 sequences, with about a sixth observed a single time. Time point denoted: newly diagnosed GD, antithyroid drugs for less than 3 months. From RNA extracted from PBMCs, the TCR library was made. Germline CDR1 LGHNA, CDR2 YNFKEQ. V lost 0 bases and J lost 5, with 8 bases in between. The CDR3 totals 14 residues.

The specimen was peripheral blood mononuclear cells (PBMCs), collected at new diagnosis, from a patient treated with antithyroid drugs. This clonotype originated in a female donor with Graves disease. This chain uses TRBV4-2 with TRBJ2-1; D gene uncertain. CDR3 bases: TGTGCCAGCAGCCAAGATACGGTCAACAATGAGCAGTTCTTC. Protein product: CASSQDTVNNEQFF.